Below, 30 T cell receptor beta chains from the same sample are listed, as sequenced in a study of T cell repertoires in cytomegalovirus infection. TCRdb processed the reads anew with MiXCR; each CDR3 protein has one entry. The table records approximately 500,000 distinct CDR3 sequences, approximately 15% of them present only once. Sequencing used CD8+ T cells from PBMCs. The receptors were sampled from a human donor in good health (CMV status not recorded). Some clones in this sample may be carry-over from other donors' samples.

The chain links TRBV28 to TRBJ1-5, with D tentatively TRBD1 (5 bases). CDR1 and CDR2 from the germline V gene are MDHEN and SYDVKM. V was clipped by 1 base and J by 9 bases, with 22 bases between them. This CDR3 is built from 17 residues. The CDR3 DNA sequence: TGTGCCAGCAGTTTATCCCACCCCGGGACGGTCGAGAGGCCCCAGCATTTT. It specifies CASSLSHPGTVERPQHF. Variable domain in full (rest from reference TRBV28 and TRBJ1-5): DVKVTQSSRYLVKRTGEKVFLECVQDMDHENMFWYRQDPGLGLRLIYFSYDVKMKEKGDIPEGYSVSREKKERFSLILESASTNQTSMYLCASSLSHPGTVERPQHFGDGTRLSIL.

This clonotype was found many times. The chain employs TRBV11-2 and TRBJ1-3, with D hard to call. The germline V gene has CDR1 SGHAT and CDR2 FQNNGV. V shed 4 bases and J shed 4 bases, with 8 bases lying between them. The CDR3 spans 13 residues. Here the CDR3 DNA reads TGTGCCAGCAGCTATACTCGGGGAAACACCATATATTTT. Protein: CASSYTRGNTIYF.

There are a few counts of this clonotype. The genes are TRBV7-2 and TRBJ1-2; the match to TRBD1 covers 8 bases. This CDR3 has 17 amino acids. V dropped 5 bases and J dropped 0; count of bases not matched to a gene: 11. CDR1 and CDR2 (germline): SGHTA, FQGNSA. DNA for the CDR3: TGTGCCAGCAGCCTACAGGGGGTCAGGCTACCTAACTATGGCTACACCTTC. Translation gives CASSLQGVRLPNYGYTF.

This clonotype was detected only a few times. The chain joins TRBV5-6 to TRBJ2-7; TRBD2 might be the D (5 bases). The CDR3 length is 14 residues. Trimming removed 2 bases at V and 2 bases at J, with 11 bases between. Germline lookup yields CDR1 SGHDT and CDR2 YYEEEE. The DNA of the CDR3 is TGTGCCAGCAGCTTAGGGAGTTCCCCCTACGAGCAGTACTTC. Protein: CASSLGSSPYEQYF.

With regard to this clonotype: This CDR3 fails to terminate in the conserved phenylalanine or tryptophan, so it likely reflects a read error. The V and J genes are TRBV27 and TRBJ1-2; D perhaps matches TRBD1 (5 bases). This CDR3 contains 16 residues. From germline, CDR1 is MNHEY and CDR2 SMNVEV (reference sequence). The CDR3 region has the DNA TGTACCAGCAGTCCCTCGGCCGGGGACTCCTCCTATGGCTACACCTTA. Encoded protein: CTSSPSAGDSSYGYTL.

The J gene is TRBJ1-3, the V gene TRBV5-4; TRBD1 might be the D (6 bases). Trimming shortened V by 0 bases and J by 0 bases, and 10 bases separated the two germline ends. This CDR3 region has 16 residues. Germline values: CDR1 SGHNT, CDR2 YYREEE (reference sequence). The CDR3 region has the DNA TGTGCCAGCAGCTTGGCCGAAGGGGGCTCTGGAAACACCATATATTTT. Protein product: CASSLAEGGSGNTIYF.

This clonotype was observed at least ten times. This rearrangement joins TRBV12-5 to TRBJ2-5; 8 bases agree with TRBD2. The CDR3 covers 16 residues. Germline V gene data show CDR1 as LGHNT and CDR2 as FRNRAP. Trimming at V came to 4 bases and at J to 2 bases, leaving 9 bases not matched to a gene. CDR3 bases: TGTGCTAGTGGTTCCCTGACTAGCGCAGATCAAGAGACCCAGTACTTC. Its translation is CASGSLTSADQETQYF.

The chain couples TRBV18 to TRBJ1-3; D may be TRBD1 (6 bases). The V end lost 2 bases, the J end lost 4 bases, and 12 bases lay between the germline ends. The CDR3 is 15 residues long. CDR1 and CDR2 (germline): KGHSH, LQKENI. In DNA, the CDR3 is TGTGCCAGCTCACCAAGTACAGGGTCCGGAAACACCATATATTTT. This sequence encodes CASSPSTGSGNTIYF.

The chain links TRBV20-1 to TRBJ2-5, with a possible D match to TRBD2 (6 bases). This CDR3 comprises 14 residues. Per the germline V gene, CDR1 is DFQATT and CDR2 is SNEGSKA (reference sequence). Trimming took off 3 bases at V and 3 bases at J, with 14 bases between the two ends. CDR3 sequence: CSARLAPSKETQYF. The CDR3 bases are TGCAGTGCTAGGCTAGCGCCTAGTAAAGAGACCCAGTACTTC.

This clonotype was seen at least ten times. CDR3 protein: CASSLGTGPSYEQYF. In DNA, the CDR3 is TGTGCCAGCAGCTTAGGAACGGGCCCATCCTACGAGCAGTACTTC. The chain links TRBV7-6 to TRBJ2-7; D is ambiguous. Trimming left V 1 base short and J 1 base short, with 11 bases between. CDR1 SGHVS and CDR2 FNYEAQ come from the germline V gene. The CDR3 consists of 15 residues. The entire variable domain, with the rest obtained from reference TRBV7-6 and TRBJ2-7, is as follows: GAGVSQSPRYKVTKRGQDVALRCDPISGHVSLYWYRQALGQGPEFLTYFNYEAQQDKSGLPNDRFSAERPEGSISTLTIQRTEQRDSAMYRCASSLGTGPSYEQYFGPGTRLTVT.

This clonotype was observed many times. The CDR3 loop reads CASSQRGGASEQFF. The CDR3 nucleotides are TGTGCCAGCAGCCAAAGGGGGGGGGCGAGTGAGCAGTTCTTC. The chain uses TRBV7-6 and TRBJ2-1, with a tentative D call TRBD2 (7 bases). The CDR3 runs to 14 residues. V lost 5 bases and J lost 9, with 17 bases in between. Germline V CDR1 and CDR2: SGHVS, FNYEAQ. Full variable domain (remainder filled in from reference TRBV7-6 and TRBJ2-1): GAGVSQSPRYKVTKRGQDVALRCDPISGHVSLYWYRQALGQGPEFLTYFNYEAQQDKSGLPNDRFSAERPEGSISTLTIQRTEQRDSAMYRCASSQRGGASEQFFGPGTRLTVL.

This clonotype was recorded many times. The chain has TRBV7-9 and TRBJ1-1, with 9 nucleotides matching TRBD1. This CDR3 spans 17 amino acids. Germline V lookup: CDR1 SEHNR, CDR2 FQNEAQ (reference sequence). V shed 5 bases and J 1 base; nucleotides not matched to a gene: 11. The CDR3 loop reads CASSLGLRQGENTEAFF. The CDR3 DNA reads as TGTGCCAGCAGCCTAGGACTCCGACAGGGGGAGAACACTGAAGCTTTCTTT.

On this clonotype itself: The conserved closing phenylalanine or tryptophan is absent in this CDR3, likely reflecting a read error. The chain joins TRBV4-1 to TRBJ2-7, with 7 bases identical to TRBD1. Germline CDR1 and CDR2: MGHRA and YSYEKL. The ends lost 8 bases at V and 3 bases at J; junction bases unmatched: 7. The CDR3 has 13 residues. The CDR3 is CASAGGPYYEQYL. CDR3 DNA sequence: TGCGCCAGCGCAGGGGGACCGTACTACGAGCAGTACTTA.

About this clonotype itself: A much larger clone sits a single nucleotide away, making a read error possible. The rearrangement uses TRBV4-3 and TRBJ2-7; 7 bases align to TRBD2. The CDR3 runs to 14 residues. The germline gives CDR1 LGHNA, CDR2 YSLEER. The CDR3 nucleotides read TGCGACAGCAGCCAAGTTGGGACTACTTACGAGCAGTACTTC. Translation gives CDSSQVGTTYEQYF.

The chain links TRBV5-1 to TRBJ1-4, with 10 bases aligning to TRBD1. Trimming cost V 5 bases and J 8 bases; bases outside gene matches: 12. The CDR3 spans 16 residues. CDR1 is SGHRS and CDR2 is YFSETQ in the germline V gene. This CDR3 reads CASRYERTGGDEKLFF. CDR3 DNA: TGCGCCAGCAGATATGAGAGGACAGGGGGTGACGAAAAACTGTTTTTT.

The sample holds a few counts of this clonotype. The V and J genes are TRBV4-2 and TRBJ2-7, with 7 nucleotides matching TRBD1. Germline V gene lookup returns CDR1 LGHNA and CDR2 YNFKEQ. This CDR3 is built from 15 residues. J gave up 7 bases and V 1 base, and 10 bases lay outside the gene matches. CDR3: CASSQVGTDPREQYF. The CDR3 DNA sequence: TGTGCCAGCAGCCAAGTCGGGACAGACCCGAGGGAGCAGTACTTC.

About this clonotype: Without the conserved terminal phenylalanine or tryptophan, this CDR3 likely stems from a read error. This chain links TRBV27 with TRBJ2-1; the match to TRBD2 covers 11 bases. The length of the CDR3 is 15 residues. Germline loops: CDR1 MNHEY, CDR2 SMNVEV (reference sequence). With 6 bases clipped from V and 4 bases from J, the junction kept 5 bases outside the gene matches. CDR3 nucleotides: TGTGCCAGCAGACATACTAGCGGGAGTTACAATGAGCAGTTCTAC. Translating it yields CASRHTSGSYNEQFY.

The V and J genes are TRBV25-1 and TRBJ1-3; D is possibly TRBD1 (5 bases). Per the germline V gene, CDR1 is MGHDK and CDR2 is SYGVNS. V was pared by 3 bases and J by 2 bases, with 17 bases between. This CDR3 has 17 amino acids. The CDR3 loop reads CASSEGIPGLAGNTIYF. The CDR3, as DNA: TGTGCCAGCAGTGAGGGGATACCGGGACTGGCTGGAAACACCATATATTTT.

This clonotype was found many times. V usage is TRBV7-2 and J usage is TRBJ2-3, with D perhaps matching TRBD1 or TRBD2 (5 bases each). CDR3 length: 14 amino acids. Germline values: CDR1 SGHTA, CDR2 FQGNSA. V was trimmed by 3 bases and J by 4 bases, leaving 11 bases between them. CDR3 nucleotides: TGTGCCAGCAGCTTTCTGGGGGTGCCAGATACGCAGTATTTT. Translated, it gives CASSFLGVPDTQYF.

The J gene is TRBJ1-1, the V gene TRBV7-9, with 9 nucleotides matching TRBD1. Trimming took 2 bases from V and 2 from J; bases not matched to a gene: 12. The CDR3 length is 18 residues. Looked up from germline, CDR1 is SEHNR and CDR2 is FQNEAQ (reference sequence). The CDR3 region has the DNA TGTGCCAGCAGCTTACCAATAAGACCGGGACAGGGAAACACTGAAGCTTTCTTT. Translation gives CASSLPIRPGQGNTEAFF.

This clonotype was seen ten or more times. The chain links TRBV7-6 to TRBJ1-2; TRBD1 might be the D (5 bases). This CDR3 has 16 residues. Trimming pared 5 bases from V and 4 bases from J, leaving 20 bases between. The V gene's germline CDR1 is SGHVS and CDR2 FNYEAQ. The CDR3 region is CASSPRGEKDIYGYTF. CDR3 bases: TGTGCCAGCAGCCCCCGGGGGGAGAAGGATATCTATGGCTACACCTTC.

The CDR3 nucleotides are TGTGCCAGCAGTGGCCCGGGACAGGGGGGCTCCTACGAGCAGTACTTC. Protein: CASSGPGQGGSYEQYF. The chain carries TRBV2 and TRBJ2-7, with 11 bases aligning to TRBD1. CDR3 length: 16 residues. Germline CDR1 is SNHLY and CDR2 is FYNNEI. V lost 4 bases, J lost 0 bases, and 5 bases stayed unmatched.

A remark on this clonotype: This may arise from a read error, as a much more abundant clone is one base away. The missing conserved phenylalanine or tryptophan at the end of this CDR3 makes a read error likely. The chain is built from TRBV27 and TRBJ2-7; 8 bases line up with TRBD2. The CDR3 has 14 residues. V dropped 5 bases and J dropped 4; count of bases not matched to a gene: 7. The germline V gene encodes CDR1 MNHEY and CDR2 SMNVEV (reference sequence). CDR3 bases: TGTGCCAGCAGTCTGAGCGGGAGTGGATACGAGCAGTACTTA. This translates into CASSLSGSGYEQYL.

This clonotype was seen ten or more times. The chain combines TRBV10-3 with TRBJ1-4; D is ambiguous. The CDR3 spans 12 residues. CDR1 is ENHRY, CDR2 SYGVKD, per germline. V was trimmed by 9 bases and J by 5 bases, leaving 10 bases between them. The CDR3 here is CAISPGNEKLFF. In DNA form, the CDR3 reads TGTGCCATTAGCCCGGGAAATGAAAAACTGTTTTTT.

This clonotype was detected only a few times. V usage is TRBV20-1 and J usage is TRBJ2-6; weak D call: TRBD2 (5 bases). CDR1 and CDR2 from the germline V gene are DFQATT and SNEGSKA (reference sequence). With 1 base removed from V and 0 bases from J, the gap between germline ends came to 7 bases. The CDR3 is made up of 15 amino acids. Here the CDR3 reads CSARVRGSGANVLTF. As DNA, the CDR3 is TGCAGTGCTAGAGTCCGGGGCTCTGGGGCCAACGTCCTGACTTTC.

As regards this clonotype: An end of the junction differs from the germline gene, which may be a read error. The CDR3 spells CASSPGPSTDKQYF. CDR3 sequence (DNA): TGTGCCAGCAGCCCGGGCCCCAGCACAGATAAGCAGTATTTT. The chain links TRBV28 to TRBJ2-3; D remains unclear. The CDR3 has 14 residues. From germline, CDR1 is MDHEN and CDR2 SYDVKM.

This clonotype was counted at least ten times. The gene calls are TRBV28 and TRBJ2-1; 10 bases are shared with TRBD2. J lost 7 bases, V lost 5 bases, and 5 bases had no gene match. The CDR3 spans 14 residues. Germline V gene data show CDR1 as MDHEN and CDR2 as SYDVKM. In nucleotides, the CDR3 is TGTGCCAGCAGTAGGGCTAGCGGGAGTAATGAGCAGTTCTTC. Amino acid sequence: CASSRASGSNEQFF.

This clonotype was observed many times. The chain has TRBV12-3 or TRBV12-4 and TRBJ1-2; D call uncertain. The CDR3 extends over 13 amino acids. Trimming shortened V by 0 bases and J by 6 bases, and 8 bases separated the two germline ends. CDR3 region: CASSLAGYDGYTF. The CDR3 DNA follows: TGTGCCAGCAGTTTAGCAGGGTACGATGGCTACACCTTC.

The J gene is TRBJ2-7, the V gene TRBV27; 8 positions agree with TRBD2. The CDR3 consists of 15 residues. J was trimmed by 4 bases and V by 8 bases; bases with no gene match: 13. Germline CDR1 is MNHEY and CDR2 is SMNVEV (reference sequence). Here the CDR3 DNA reads TGTGCCAGCCGGCGGGGGGCGGCCCGGGAATACGAGCAGTACTTC. It encodes CASRRGAAREYEQYF.

Ten or more counts support this clonotype. The chain uses TRBV10-3 and TRBJ2-7; no definite D call. Deletions cut 6 bases from V and 4 bases from J, with 13 bases between. The germline CDR1 and CDR2 sequences are ENHRY and SYGVKD. The CDR3 spans 13 residues. CDR3 region: CAIRREELYEQYF. Here the CDR3 DNA reads TGTGCCATCAGAAGAGAAGAGTTATACGAGCAGTACTTC.